The 17 T cell receptor beta chains listed next were all sequenced from one sample in a study of T cells in Graves' hyperthyroidism and ophthalmopathy. RNA transcripts gave rise to amplified TCR beta CDR3 regions. First-round RT-PCR of the TCR CDR3 relied on the HTBI primer set. Via MiXCR, TCRdb re-called the multiplex PCR reads, giving one row per CDR3 protein. This table holds about 530,000 distinct CDR3 sequences, about 15% found once. Sequences were obtained from blood. These receptors were taken from a woman under 30 with Graves' ophthalmopathy.

The chain recombines TRBV27 with TRBJ1-5; D perhaps matches TRBD1 (6 bases). V lost 6 bases and J 9 bases, leaving 24 bases between the germline ends. CDR3 size: 16 residues. Per germline, CDR1 MNHEY and CDR2 SMNVEV (reference sequence). CDR3 loop: CASRGIQRGGLAPQHF. The CDR3 DNA reads TGTGCCAGCAGGGGAATACAGAGGGGGGGATTGGCGCCCCAGCATTTT.

Only a few counts were recorded for this clonotype. The chain recombines TRBV12-3 or TRBV12-4 with TRBJ2-3; D might be TRBD1 (5 bases). This CDR3 comprises 17 residues. Trimming removed 6 bases from V and 0 bases from J, with 19 bases in between. DNA of the CDR3: TGTGCCAGCAGCCAATCGACGGCAGGGAAGAGCACAGATACGCAGTATTTT. Amino acid sequence: CASSQSTAGKSTDTQYF.

In this sample, this clonotype turned up many times. This sequence joins TRBV2 and TRBJ2-1; D not certain. CDR1 is SNHLY, CDR2 FYNNEI, per germline. The V end lost 3 bases, the J end lost 6 bases, and 3 bases lay between the germline ends. This CDR3 is built from 11 residues. For the CDR3, the DNA is TGTGCCAGCAGTGAGTCCAATGAGCAGTTCTTC. Amino acids: CASSESNEQFF.

The chain joins TRBV19 to TRBJ1-1; 10 nucleotides align to TRBD1. This CDR3 has 15 residues. The V segment lost 5 bases and the J segment 4 bases; nucleotides outside the gene matches: 7. Germline values: CDR1 LNHDA, CDR2 SQIVND (reference sequence). The CDR3 sequence is CASSPDRGQGTEAFF. The CDR3, as DNA: TGTGCCAGTAGTCCAGACAGGGGGCAGGGCACTGAAGCTTTCTTT. Supplemented by reference TRBV19 and TRBJ1-1, the full variable domain reads DGGITQSPKYLFRKEGQNVTLSCEQNLNHDAMYWYRQDPGQGLRLIYYSQIVNDFQKGDIAEGYSVSREKKESFPLTVTSAQKNPTAFYLCASSPDRGQGTEAFFGQGTRLTVV.

This clonotype was seen repeatedly, ten times or more. The chain is built from TRBV20-1 and TRBJ1-1, with D possibly matching TRBD1 (5 bases). The germline V gene has CDR1 DFQATT and CDR2 SNEGSKA (reference sequence). Trimming pared 6 bases from V and 1 base from J, leaving 21 bases between. The CDR3 sequence is 16 residues long. The CDR3 DNA is TGCAGTGCCGACGGTGTAGGGGTCCCCTCGAACACTGAAGCTTTCTTT. Translation gives CSADGVGVPSNTEAFF.

This clonotype has just a few counts. The J gene is TRBJ1-1, the V gene TRBV6-1; D gene uncertain. CDR3 length: 13 residues. V dropped 6 bases and J dropped 6 bases, with 14 bases sitting between them. Germline V lookup: CDR1 MNHNS, CDR2 SASEGT. The CDR3 DNA follows: TGTGCCAGCAGCTTATACAGTAGCGCTGAAGCTTTCTTT. Its protein is CASSLYSSAEAFF.

This clonotype was counted at least ten times. The chain couples TRBV28 to TRBJ2-7; TRBD2 is a possible D gene (6 bases). V was pared by 3 bases and J by 4 bases, with 13 bases between. CDR1 is MDHEN and CDR2 is SYDVKM in the germline V gene. This CDR3 comprises 14 residues. The CDR3, as DNA: TGTGCCAGCAGTTTTTCGGAGGGTGGTTACGAGCAGTACTTC. Its translation is CASSFSEGGYEQYF.

The chain is built from TRBV15 and TRBJ2-1; D is unresolved. From germline, CDR1 is LNHNV and CDR2 YYDKDF (reference sequence). V dropped 3 bases and J dropped 3 bases, with 9 bases sitting between them. The CDR3 totals 14 residues. This chain's CDR3 is CATSRERLYNEQFF. The CDR3 region has the DNA TGTGCCACCAGCAGGGAAAGACTCTACAATGAGCAGTTCTTC.

This clonotype appeared many times. The genes are TRBV11-2 and TRBJ1-2; no firm D call. V was trimmed by 3 bases and J by 8 bases, leaving 10 bases between them. The CDR3 spans 12 residues. Germline V CDR1 and CDR2: SGHAT, FQNNGV. The CDR3 is CASSLTAEGYTF. The CDR3 DNA sequence: TGTGCCAGCAGCTTGACTGCGGAGGGCTACACCTTC. The entire variable domain, with the rest obtained from reference TRBV11-2 and TRBJ1-2, is as follows: EAGVAQSPRYKIIEKRQSVAFWCNPISGHATLYWYQQILGQGPKLLIQFQNNGVVDDSQLPKDRFSAERLKGVDSTLKIQPAKLEDSAVYLCASSLTAEGYTFGSGTRLTVV.

This clonotype was recorded many times. CDR3 sequence reads: CASSKDRGREAFF. Written as DNA, the CDR3 is TGTGCCAGCAGCAAGGATCGGGGGCGTGAAGCTTTCTTT. The genes are TRBV5-6 and TRBJ1-1; a weak D match, TRBD1 (6 bases). Trimming took 4 bases from V and 7 from J, leaving 14 bases between them. This CDR3 has 13 residues. Germline lookup yields CDR1 SGHDT and CDR2 YYEEEE.

This clonotype has ten or more counts. The CDR3 reads CASTPGTSGGDEQFF. The CDR3 bases are TGTGCCAGCACACCCGGGACTAGCGGGGGGGATGAGCAGTTCTTC. The chain recombines TRBV2 with TRBJ2-1, with TRBD2 matching over 16 bases. The CDR3 has 15 residues. V lost 7 bases and J lost 8; bases outside the gene matches: 5. From germline, CDR1 is SNHLY and CDR2 FYNNEI.

In this sample, this clonotype turned up many times. The genes are TRBV27 and TRBJ1-5; no clear D gene. The length of the CDR3 is 12 residues. V shed 8 bases and J shed 6 bases, with 11 bases lying between them. Per the germline V gene, CDR1 is MNHEY and CDR2 is SMNVEV (reference sequence). CDR3: CASGEVAQPQHF. Here the CDR3 DNA reads TGTGCCAGCGGAGAGGTCGCTCAGCCCCAGCATTTT.

This rearrangement joins TRBV7-9 to TRBJ2-2; perhaps D is TRBD1 or TRBD2 (5 bases each). The CDR3 sequence is 15 residues long. Per germline, CDR1 SEHNR and CDR2 FQNEAQ (reference sequence). V was trimmed by 5 bases and J by 6 bases, leaving 16 bases between them. Written as DNA, the CDR3 is TGTGCCAGCAGCCGGGACGGGGTGTTTTCCGGGGAGCTGTTTTTT. This sequence encodes CASSRDGVFSGELFF. Combining the CDR3 with reference TRBV7-9 and TRBJ2-2 gives the whole variable domain DTGVSQNPRHKITKRGQNVTFRCDPISEHNRLYWYRQTLGQGPEFLTYFQNEAQLEKSRLLSDRFSAERPKGSFSTLEIQRTEQGDSAMYLCASSRDGVFSGELFFGEGSRLTVL.

This clonotype was observed at least ten times. V usage is TRBV3-1 and J usage is TRBJ2-7; tentative D call: TRBD1 (6 bases). Trimming shortened V by 0 bases and J by 2 bases, and 14 bases separated the two germline ends. The CDR3 is made up of 16 amino acids. Per the germline V gene, CDR1 is LGHDT and CDR2 is YNNKEL (reference sequence). The CDR3 coding sequence is TGTGCCAGCAGCCAAGAAATTAGGACAGAGACCTACGAGCAGTACTTC. Its translation: CASSQEIRTETYEQYF.

This clonotype came up a few times. The gene calls are TRBV20-1 and TRBJ1-3; tentatively, D is TRBD1 (6 bases). Trimming stripped 5 bases from V and 0 bases from J, with 8 bases between. This CDR3 has 13 residues. Germline V lookup: CDR1 DFQATT, CDR2 SNEGSKA (reference sequence). CDR3 sequence: CSARTASGNTIYF. The CDR3 DNA sequence: TGCAGTGCTCGGACAGCCTCTGGAAACACCATATATTTT.

On this clonotype itself: A read error is possible here, since a much larger clone lies one base away. This chain joins TRBV6-9 and TRBJ2-2; D is ambiguous. Germline lookup yields CDR1 MNHGY and CDR2 SVAAGI. The CDR3 totals 14 residues. CDR3 in DNA: TGTGCCGGCAGTTACGGTCCGAACACCGGGGAGCTGTTTTTT. Amino acids: CAGSYGPNTGELFF.

This rearrangement joins TRBV19 to TRBJ2-1, with no clear D. In germline, CDR1 is LNHDA, CDR2 SQIVND (reference sequence). V dropped 7 bases and J dropped 3 bases, with 16 bases sitting between them. The CDR3 runs to 15 residues. In DNA form, the CDR3 reads TGTGCCAGTAAGAATGGGCCGCGGAACTACAATGAGCAGTTCTTC. This sequence encodes CASKNGPRNYNEQFF. Full variable domain (remainder filled in from reference TRBV19 and TRBJ2-1): DGGITQSPKYLFRKEGQNVTLSCEQNLNHDAMYWYRQDPGQGLRLIYYSQIVNDFQKGDIAEGYSVSREKKESFPLTVTSAQKNPTAFYLCASKNGPRNYNEQFFGPGTRLTVL.